This T cell receptor (beta chain) was identified during a study of blood T cell repertoires in COVID-19. The overall study: Samples taken during acute and convalescent COVID-19 were collected in the United States, Italy and Spain. Sample material is recorded as cDNA or gDNA derived from T cells, B-cell-depleted T cells, or PBMCs.

Across fewer than 25 US areas, participants ranged in age from roughly 18 to 95 years. The recovered donors of Cohort 3 showed two negative PCRs, clearance, or symptom resolution. This clone was observed a few times. Generated by immunoSEQ multiplex PCR, the TCRdb table keeps only in-frame clones and is missing some. Among approximately 310,000 clones listed, around 90% were seen once. Germline CDR1 LNHDA, CDR2 SQIVND (reference sequence). V was clipped by 5 bases and J by 11 bases, with 13 bases between them. The CDR3 sequence is 13 residues long. The source material was PBMCs or T cells enriched from blood (not recorded which). The clonotype comes from a man in his sixties who had recovered from COVID-19. The chain is built from TRBV19 and TRBJ1-6, with a weak D call TRBD1 (6 bases). Here the CDR3 reads CASSADRSAPLHF. The DNA for the CDR3 is TGTGCCAGTAGTGCAGACAGGTCGGCACCCCTCCACTTT.